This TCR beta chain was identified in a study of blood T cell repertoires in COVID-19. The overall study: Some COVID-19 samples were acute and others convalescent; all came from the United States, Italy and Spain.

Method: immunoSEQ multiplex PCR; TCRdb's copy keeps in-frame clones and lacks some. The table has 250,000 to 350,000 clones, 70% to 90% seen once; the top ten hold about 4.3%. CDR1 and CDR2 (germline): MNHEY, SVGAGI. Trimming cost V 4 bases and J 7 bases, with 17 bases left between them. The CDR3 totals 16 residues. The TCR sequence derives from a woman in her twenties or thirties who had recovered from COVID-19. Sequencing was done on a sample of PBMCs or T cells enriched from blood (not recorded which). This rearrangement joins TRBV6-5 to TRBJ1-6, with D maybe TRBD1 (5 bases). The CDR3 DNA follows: TGTGCCAGCAGTTCTTCCACCGGGACTGCCAATTCACCCCTCCACTTT. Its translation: CASSSSTGTANSPLHF.